What follows are 16 T cell receptor beta chains derived from one specimen sequenced in a study of blood T cell repertoires in COVID-19. Measured with immunoSEQ multiplex PCR; TCRdb has only the in-frame clones, and not every one. The sample has 100,000 to 150,000 clones; approximately 89% are singletons. Sequencing input: peripheral blood. Receptor source: a woman at least 80 years old with COVID-19, enrolled during active disease.

The rearrangement joins TRBV6-6 to TRBJ2-5; 11 bases are shared with TRBD2. After removal of 4 bases from V and 2 bases from J, the junction contained 6 bases not matched to a gene. The V gene's germline CDR1 is MNHNY and CDR2 SVGAGI (reference sequence). This CDR3 region has 16 residues. The chain's CDR3 is CASSFGVAGGQETQYF. In DNA, the CDR3 is TGTGCCAGCAGTTTCGGGGTAGCGGGAGGGCAAGAGACCCAGTACTTC.

The chain is built from TRBV6-5 and TRBJ1-2, with 7 bases lining up with TRBD1. This CDR3 region has 12 residues. V shed 8 bases, J shed 5 bases, and the junction held 5 bases outside the gene matches. Per the germline V gene, CDR1 is MNHEY and CDR2 is SVGAGI. CDR3 bases: TGTGCCAGCGGCGGGACAGCGTATGGCTACACCTTC. Amino acid sequence: CASGGTAYGYTF.

The chain is built from TRBV4-3 and TRBJ1-6, with unresolved D. The germline V gene encodes CDR1 LGHNA and CDR2 YSLEER. The germline V and J ends were trimmed by 0 bases and 9 bases, with 9 bases remaining between them. The CDR3 is 14 residues long. CDR3 sequence (DNA): TGCGCCAGCAGCCAAGATCATGGGAGTTCACCCCTCCACTTT. Its protein is CASSQDHGSSPLHF.

This clone occurred once. J is TRBJ2-5 and V is TRBV15, with a possible D match to TRBD1 (6 bases). This CDR3 comprises 14 residues. The germline V and J ends were trimmed by 0 bases and 9 bases, with 14 bases remaining between them. Germline V gives CDR1 LNHNV, CDR2 YYDKDF (reference sequence). The CDR3 DNA is TGTGCCACCAGCAGAGATCCAGGGGCCGGGGCCCAGTACTTC. Residues: CATSRDPGAGAQYF.

This chain links TRBV5-1 with TRBJ1-4, with 11 bases identical to TRBD1. This CDR3 has 14 residues. Germline CDR1 reads SGHRS; CDR2 reads YFSETQ. The V gene end was trimmed by 4 bases and the J gene end by 8 bases; junction bases not matched to a gene: 4. CDR3 sequence reads: CASSQGQGGEKLFF. The CDR3 DNA follows: TGCGCCAGCAGCCAGGGACAGGGGGGCGAAAAACTGTTTTTT.

V is TRBV10-3 and J is TRBJ2-7; a weak D match, TRBD2 (5 bases). V was trimmed by 4 bases and J by 0 bases, leaving 16 bases between them. This CDR3 contains 16 residues. The germline gives CDR1 ENHRY, CDR2 SYGVKD. CDR3 DNA sequence: TGTGCCATCAGTGGGCTCTTGGGTGGGAGCTCCTACGAGCAGTACTTC. Its translation: CAISGLLGGSSYEQYF.

The chain employs TRBV7-9 and TRBJ1-3; D is ambiguous. There are 16 residues in the CDR3. V lost 5 bases, J lost 0 bases, and 14 bases lay in between. The germline gives CDR1 SEHNR, CDR2 FQNEAQ (reference sequence). CDR3 sequence (DNA): TGTGCCAGCAGCCGTACTAATGTCCTCTCTGGAAACACCATATATTTT. Its translation is CASSRTNVLSGNTIYF.

This clone was seen more than once but under ten times. The rearrangement joins TRBV7-2 to TRBJ2-1, with 12 bases lining up with TRBD2. The trim removed 5 bases at V and 6 bases at J, leaving 11 bases unmatched. This CDR3 spans 17 amino acids. Germline V lookup: CDR1 SGHTA, CDR2 FQGNSA. The CDR3 sequence: CASSLTSGGGGFNEQFF. The CDR3, as DNA: TGTGCCAGCAGCCTGACTAGCGGGGGAGGGGGATTCAATGAGCAGTTCTTC.

In its sample, this clone was seen once. The chain uses TRBV7-9 and TRBJ2-5; no clear D. Trimming stripped 5 bases from V and 2 bases from J, with 9 bases between. The CDR3 totals 13 residues. Per germline, CDR1 SEHNR and CDR2 FQNEAQ (reference sequence). For the CDR3, the DNA is TGTGCCAGCAGCACCCTCGGTCAAGAGACCCAGTACTTC. It is translated as CASSTLGQETQYF.

The V gene is TRBV2, the J gene TRBJ2-2, with 7 bases lining up with TRBD2. CDR3 length equals 15 residues. J gave up 3 bases and V 6 bases, and 7 bases lay outside the gene matches. Germline V lookup: CDR1 SNHLY, CDR2 FYNNEI. The DNA of the CDR3 is TGTGCCAGCAGACCCCGGACTAGTGACACCGGGGAGCTGTTTTTT. Residues: CASRPRTSDTGELFF. The full variable domain, its missing parts supplied by reference TRBV2 and TRBJ2-2, is EPEVTQTPSHQVTQMGQEVILRCVPISNHLYFYWYRQILGQKVEFLVSFYNNEISEKSEIFDDQFSVERPDGSNFTLKIRSTKLEDSAMYFCASRPRTSDTGELFFGEGSRLTVL.

As DNA, the CDR3 is TGTGCCAGCGGCTCAGGGGGCTATAATTCACCCCTCCACTTT. As protein: CASGSGGYNSPLHF. This rearrangement joins TRBV6-5 to TRBJ1-6; the match to TRBD1 covers 7 bases. The CDR3 is made up of 14 amino acids. Unmatched junction bases numbered 4, after V lost 8 bases and J lost 3 bases. CDR1 is MNHEY and CDR2 is SVGAGI in the germline V gene.

The chain uses TRBV28 and TRBJ2-3; 11 bases are shared with TRBD2. The CDR3 contains 16 residues. V lost 6 bases to trimming and J lost 4 bases; unmatched junction nucleotides: 9. CDR1 MDHEN and CDR2 SYDVKM come from the germline V gene. CDR3 amino acids: CASRITGTSGSDTQYF. The CDR3 bases are TGTGCCAGCAGGATCACCGGGACTAGCGGTTCAGATACGCAGTATTTT.

V gene TRBV14 combines with J gene TRBJ1-4; 9 nucleotides match TRBD1. V was clipped by 6 bases and J by 6 bases; unmatched bases: 8. Germline CDR1 is SGHDN and CDR2 is FVKESK. The CDR3 is made up of 15 amino acids. CDR3 in amino acids: CASRLPDRGDEKLFF. The CDR3 DNA follows: TGTGCCAGCAGACTCCCGGACAGGGGAGATGAAAAACTGTTTTTT.

The CDR3 coding sequence is TGTGCCAGCAGCCTAATTACAGGGATGGGGCAGCCCCAGCATTTT. Its protein is CASSLITGMGQPQHF. The chain links TRBV5-5 to TRBJ1-5; D possibly corresponds to TRBD1 (6 bases). Trimming cost V 4 bases and J 7 bases, with 18 bases left between them. The germline V gene encodes CDR1 SGHKS and CDR2 YYEKEE (reference sequence). The CDR3 sequence is 15 residues long.

This rearrangement joins TRBV3-1 (or the pseudogene TRBV3-2) to TRBJ2-7; TRBD1 agrees at 7 bases. The CDR3 runs 13 residues. The junction had 2 bases not matched to a gene; V was cut back by 4 bases and J by 2 bases. Germline lookup yields CDR1 LGHDT and CDR2 YNNKEL (reference sequence). For the CDR3, the DNA is TGTGCCAGCAGCCCCGGGACAGCCTACGAGCAGTACTTC. Translating gives CASSPGTAYEQYF.

This chain uses TRBV18 with TRBJ2-1, with D possibly TRBD2 on 6 matching bases. CDR3 length: 16 residues. Per germline, CDR1 KGHSH and CDR2 LQKENI. The ends were cut back, 2 bases at V and 1 base at J, with 12 bases in the middle. In DNA, the CDR3 is TGTGCCAGCTCACCAGTGGCGGGGTCGTCCTACAATGAGCAGTTCTTC. It translates to CASSPVAGSSYNEQFF.